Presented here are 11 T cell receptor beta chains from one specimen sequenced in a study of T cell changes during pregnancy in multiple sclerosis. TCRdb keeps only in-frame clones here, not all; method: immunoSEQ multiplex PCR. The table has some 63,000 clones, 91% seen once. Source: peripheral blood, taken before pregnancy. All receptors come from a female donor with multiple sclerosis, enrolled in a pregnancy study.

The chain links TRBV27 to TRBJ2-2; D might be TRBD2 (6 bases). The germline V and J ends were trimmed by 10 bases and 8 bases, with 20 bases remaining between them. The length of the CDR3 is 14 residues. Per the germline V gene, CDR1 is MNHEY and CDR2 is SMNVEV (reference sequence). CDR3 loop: CATQRDSRWGELFF. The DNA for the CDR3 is TGTGCCACCCAACGGGACTCAAGGTGGGGGGAGCTGTTTTTT.

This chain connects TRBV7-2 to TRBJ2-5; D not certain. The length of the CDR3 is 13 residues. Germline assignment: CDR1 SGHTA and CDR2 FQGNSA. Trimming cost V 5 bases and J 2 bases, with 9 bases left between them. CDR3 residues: CASSPRTQETQYF. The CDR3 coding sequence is TGTGCCAGCAGCCCCCGAACTCAAGAGACCCAGTACTTC. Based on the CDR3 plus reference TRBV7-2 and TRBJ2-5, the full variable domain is GAGVSQSPSNKVTEKGKDVELRCDPISGHTALYWYRQSLGQGLEFLIYFQGNSAPDKSGLPSDRFSAERTGGSVSTLTIQRTQQEDSAVYLCASSPRTQETQYFGPGTRLLVL.

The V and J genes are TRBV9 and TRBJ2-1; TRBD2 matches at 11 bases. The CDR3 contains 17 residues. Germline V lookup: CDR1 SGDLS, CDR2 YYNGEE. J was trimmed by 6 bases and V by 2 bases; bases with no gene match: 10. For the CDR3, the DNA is TGTGCCAGCAGCGTTCTAGCGGGGGGCTCCTACCTCAATGAGCAGTTCTTC. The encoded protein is CASSVLAGGSYLNEQFF.

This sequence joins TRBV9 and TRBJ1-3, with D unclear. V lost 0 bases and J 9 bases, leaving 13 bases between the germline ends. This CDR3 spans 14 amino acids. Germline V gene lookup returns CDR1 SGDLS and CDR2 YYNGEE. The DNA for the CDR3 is TGTGCCAGCAGCGTAGACAGCACCTTGAGCACCATATATTTT. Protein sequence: CASSVDSTLSTIYF.

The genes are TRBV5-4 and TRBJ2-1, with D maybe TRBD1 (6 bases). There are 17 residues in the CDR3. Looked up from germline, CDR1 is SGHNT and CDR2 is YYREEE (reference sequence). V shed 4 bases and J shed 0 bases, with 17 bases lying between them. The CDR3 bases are TGTGCCAGCAGCCCGATCAGGGGTGCGAGCTCCTACAATGAGCAGTTCTTC. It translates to CASSPIRGASSYNEQFF.

CDR3 in amino acids: CATSRVQVLAYEQYF. CDR3 coding DNA: TGTGCCACCAGCAGAGTACAGGTTTTGGCCTACGAGCAGTACTTC. J is TRBJ2-7 and V is TRBV15; the D gene is possibly TRBD1 (5 bases). Trimming removed 1 base from V and 2 bases from J, with 12 bases in between. Germline V gene lookup returns CDR1 LNHNV and CDR2 YYDKDF (reference sequence). This CDR3 spans 15 amino acids.

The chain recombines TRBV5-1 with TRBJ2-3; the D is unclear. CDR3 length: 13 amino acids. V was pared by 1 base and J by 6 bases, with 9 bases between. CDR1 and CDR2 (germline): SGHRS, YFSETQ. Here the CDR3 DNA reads TGCGCCAGCAGCTTGCAGGAAATCGATACGCAGTATTTT. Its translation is CASSLQEIDTQYF.

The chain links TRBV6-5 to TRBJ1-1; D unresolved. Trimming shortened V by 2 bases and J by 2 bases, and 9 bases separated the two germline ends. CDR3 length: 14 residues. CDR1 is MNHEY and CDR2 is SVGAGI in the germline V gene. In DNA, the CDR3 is TGTGCCAGCAGTTACGCGAGACTTAACACTGAAGCTTTCTTT. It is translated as CASSYARLNTEAFF.

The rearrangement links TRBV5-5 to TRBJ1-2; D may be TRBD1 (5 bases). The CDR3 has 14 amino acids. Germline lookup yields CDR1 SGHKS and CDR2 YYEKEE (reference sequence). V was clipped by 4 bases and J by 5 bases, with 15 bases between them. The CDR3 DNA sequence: TGTGCCAGCAGCCTTCAGGGAGGCTGGTATGGCTACACCTTC. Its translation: CASSLQGGWYGYTF.

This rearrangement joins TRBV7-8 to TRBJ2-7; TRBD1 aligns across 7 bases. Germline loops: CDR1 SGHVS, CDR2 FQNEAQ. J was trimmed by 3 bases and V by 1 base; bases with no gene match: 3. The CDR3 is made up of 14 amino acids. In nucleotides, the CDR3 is TGTGCCAGCAGCTTAGGGGACAGCCGCTACGAGCAGTACTTC. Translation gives CASSLGDSRYEQYF.

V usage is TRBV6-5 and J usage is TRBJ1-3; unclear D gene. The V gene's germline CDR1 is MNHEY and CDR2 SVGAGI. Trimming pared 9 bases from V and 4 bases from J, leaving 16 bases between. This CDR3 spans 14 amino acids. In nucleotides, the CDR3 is TGTGCCAGTCATTCCCAGGAGGCCGGAAACACCATATATTTT. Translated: CASHSQEAGNTIYF.